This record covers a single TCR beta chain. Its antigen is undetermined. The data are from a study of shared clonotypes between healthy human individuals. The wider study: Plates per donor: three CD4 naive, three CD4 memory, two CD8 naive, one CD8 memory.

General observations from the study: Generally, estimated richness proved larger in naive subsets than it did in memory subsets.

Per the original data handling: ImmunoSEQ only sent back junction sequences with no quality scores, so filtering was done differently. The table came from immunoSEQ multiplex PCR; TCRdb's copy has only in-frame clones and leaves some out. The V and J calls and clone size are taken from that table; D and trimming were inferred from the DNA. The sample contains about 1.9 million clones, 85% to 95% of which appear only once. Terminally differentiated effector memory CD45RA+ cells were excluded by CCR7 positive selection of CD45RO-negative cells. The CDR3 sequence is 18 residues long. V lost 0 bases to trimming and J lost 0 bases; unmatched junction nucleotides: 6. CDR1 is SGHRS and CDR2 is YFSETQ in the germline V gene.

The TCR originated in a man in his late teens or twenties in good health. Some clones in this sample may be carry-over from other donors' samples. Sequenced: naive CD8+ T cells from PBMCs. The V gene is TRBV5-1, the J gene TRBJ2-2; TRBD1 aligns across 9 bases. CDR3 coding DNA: TGCGCCAGCAGCTTGGAGTACAGGGGGCCTGCGAACACCGGGGAGCTGTTTTTT. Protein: CASSLEYRGPANTGELFF.